This T cell receptor beta chain came from a study of OX40 agonist ivuxolimab in advanced cancers. Study-wide context: Roughly two fifths of patients had received prior checkpoint inhibitor therapy.

Whole-study results and caveats: At 0.1 to 3.0 mg/kg, clonal expansion of CD4+ and CD8+ blood T cells had occurred by week 6.

Any history of autoimmune disease or systemic immunosuppression disqualified patients. The assay was immunoSEQ multiplex PCR, and TCRdb's table has in-frame clones only and misses some. The sample carries about 82,000 clones, roughly 86% recorded once. CDR3 length equals 17 residues. Trimming took 4 bases from V and 6 from J; bases not matched to a gene: 14. Germline CDR1 reads SEHNR; CDR2 reads FQNEAQ (reference sequence). With regard to this clone: Its antigen is not known.

Here the sequenced sample was CD4+ or CD8+ T cells sorted from blood, taken in a trial of the OX40 agonist ivuxolimab. The J gene is TRBJ2-3, the V gene TRBV7-9, with 9 bases identical to TRBD2. This TCR came from an adult with an advanced solid tumor such as melanoma, head and neck, liver or kidney cancer. The CDR3 DNA reads TGTGCCAGCAGCTCTCAGCGGGAGGAGGGGGACGGGGATACGCAGTATTTT. The encoded protein is CASSSQREEGDGDTQYF.